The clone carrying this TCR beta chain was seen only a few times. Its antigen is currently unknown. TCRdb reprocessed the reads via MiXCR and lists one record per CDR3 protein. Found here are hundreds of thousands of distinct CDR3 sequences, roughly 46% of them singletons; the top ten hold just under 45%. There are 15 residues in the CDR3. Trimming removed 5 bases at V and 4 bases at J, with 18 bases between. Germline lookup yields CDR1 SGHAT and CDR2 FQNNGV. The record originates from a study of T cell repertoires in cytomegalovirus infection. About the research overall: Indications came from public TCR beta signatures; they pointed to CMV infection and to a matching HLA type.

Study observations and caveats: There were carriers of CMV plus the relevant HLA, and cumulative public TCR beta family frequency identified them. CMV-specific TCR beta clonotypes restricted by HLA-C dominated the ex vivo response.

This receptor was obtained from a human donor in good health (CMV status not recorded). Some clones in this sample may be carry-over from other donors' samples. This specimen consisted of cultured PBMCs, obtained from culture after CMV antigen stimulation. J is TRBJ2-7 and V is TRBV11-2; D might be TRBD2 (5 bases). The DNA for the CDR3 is TGTGCCAGCAGCGAAGCCCTCGGACTTACTTACGAGCAGTACTTC. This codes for CASSEALGLTYEQYF.